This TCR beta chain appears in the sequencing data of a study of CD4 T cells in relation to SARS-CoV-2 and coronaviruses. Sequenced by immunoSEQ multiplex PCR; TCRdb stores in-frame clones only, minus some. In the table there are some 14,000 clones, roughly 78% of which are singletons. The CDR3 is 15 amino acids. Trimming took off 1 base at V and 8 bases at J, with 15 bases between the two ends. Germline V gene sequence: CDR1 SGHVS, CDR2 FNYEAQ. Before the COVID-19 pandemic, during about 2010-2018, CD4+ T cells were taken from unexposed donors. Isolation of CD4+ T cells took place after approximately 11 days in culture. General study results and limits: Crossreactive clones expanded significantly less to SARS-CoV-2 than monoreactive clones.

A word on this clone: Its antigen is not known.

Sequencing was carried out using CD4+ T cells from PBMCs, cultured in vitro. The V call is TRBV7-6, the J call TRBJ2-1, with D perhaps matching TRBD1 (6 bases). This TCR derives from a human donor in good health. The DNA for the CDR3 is TGTGCCAGCAGCTTAGGGCAGGACAGTATCCATGAGCAGTTCTTC. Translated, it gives CASSLGQDSIHEQFF.